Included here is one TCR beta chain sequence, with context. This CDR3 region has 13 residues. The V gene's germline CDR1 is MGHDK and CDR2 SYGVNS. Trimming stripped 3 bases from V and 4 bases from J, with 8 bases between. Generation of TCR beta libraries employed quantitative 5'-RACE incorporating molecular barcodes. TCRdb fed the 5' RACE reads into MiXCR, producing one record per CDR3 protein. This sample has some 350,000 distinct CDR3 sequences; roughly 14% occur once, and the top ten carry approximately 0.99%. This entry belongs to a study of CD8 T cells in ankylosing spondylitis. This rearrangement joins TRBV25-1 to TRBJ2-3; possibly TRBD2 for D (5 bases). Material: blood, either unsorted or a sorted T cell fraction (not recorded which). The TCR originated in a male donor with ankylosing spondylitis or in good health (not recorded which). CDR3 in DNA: TGTGCCAGCAGTGAGCGGGCGGCAGATACGCAGTATTTT. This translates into CASSERAADTQYF.